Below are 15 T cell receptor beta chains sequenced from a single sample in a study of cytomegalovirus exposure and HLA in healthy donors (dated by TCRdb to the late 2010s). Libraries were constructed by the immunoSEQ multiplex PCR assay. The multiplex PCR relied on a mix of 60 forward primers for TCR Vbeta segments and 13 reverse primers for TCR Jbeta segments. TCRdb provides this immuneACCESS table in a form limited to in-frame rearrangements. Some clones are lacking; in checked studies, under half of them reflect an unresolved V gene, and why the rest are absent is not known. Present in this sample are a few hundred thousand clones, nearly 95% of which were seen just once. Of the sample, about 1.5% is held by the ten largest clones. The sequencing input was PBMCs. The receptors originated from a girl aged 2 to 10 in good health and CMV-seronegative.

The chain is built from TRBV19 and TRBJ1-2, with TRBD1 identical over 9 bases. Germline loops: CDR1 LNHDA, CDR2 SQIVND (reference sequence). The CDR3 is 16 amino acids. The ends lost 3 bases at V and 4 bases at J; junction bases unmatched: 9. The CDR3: CASSMLPGQGFYGYTF. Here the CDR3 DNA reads TGTGCCAGTAGTATGCTTCCGGGACAGGGTTTCTATGGCTACACCTTC.

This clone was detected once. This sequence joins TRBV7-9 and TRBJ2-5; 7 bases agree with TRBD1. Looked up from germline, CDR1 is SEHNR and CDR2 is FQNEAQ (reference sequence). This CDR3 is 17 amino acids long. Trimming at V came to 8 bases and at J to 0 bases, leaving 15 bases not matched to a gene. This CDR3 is CASSYGPTGWYQETQYF. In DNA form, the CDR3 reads TGTGCCAGCTCTTACGGGCCGACAGGGTGGTACCAAGAGACCCAGTACTTC.

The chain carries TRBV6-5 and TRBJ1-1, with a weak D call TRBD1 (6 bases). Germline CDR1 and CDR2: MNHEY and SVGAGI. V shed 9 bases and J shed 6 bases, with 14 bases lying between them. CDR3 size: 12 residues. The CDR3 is CASAQGMAEAFF. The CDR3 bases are TGTGCCAGTGCACAGGGTATGGCTGAAGCTTTCTTT.

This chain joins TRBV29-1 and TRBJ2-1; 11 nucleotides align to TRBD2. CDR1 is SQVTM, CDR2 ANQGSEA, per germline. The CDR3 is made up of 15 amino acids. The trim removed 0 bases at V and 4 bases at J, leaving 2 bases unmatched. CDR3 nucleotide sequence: TGCAGCGTTGAAGATCCTAGCGGGAGGTACAATGAGCAGTTCTTC. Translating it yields CSVEDPSGRYNEQFF.

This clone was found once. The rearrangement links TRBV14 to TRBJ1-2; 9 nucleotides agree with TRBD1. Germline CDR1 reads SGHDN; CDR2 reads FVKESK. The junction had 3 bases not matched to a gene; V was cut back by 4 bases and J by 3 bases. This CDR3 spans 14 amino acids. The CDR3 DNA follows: TGTGCCAGCAGCCTAAGGGACAGGGACTATGGCTACACCTTC. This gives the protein CASSLRDRDYGYTF.

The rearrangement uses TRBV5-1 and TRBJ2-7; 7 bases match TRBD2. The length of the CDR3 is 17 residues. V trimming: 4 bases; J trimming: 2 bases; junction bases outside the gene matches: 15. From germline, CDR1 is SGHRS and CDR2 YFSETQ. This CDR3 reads CASSGRGSTSETYEQYF. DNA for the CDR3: TGCGCCAGCAGCGGCCGAGGCTCCACTAGCGAGACCTACGAGCAGTACTTC.

The CDR3 region has the DNA TGTGCCAGCAGCATCGACAGGGTCAATGAGCAGTTCTTC. Protein sequence: CASSIDRVNEQFF. The chain carries TRBV9 and TRBJ2-1, with 7 bases that match TRBD1. CDR3 size: 13 residues. CDR1 and CDR2 from the germline V gene are SGDLS and YYNGEE. Trimming cost V 4 bases and J 6 bases; bases outside gene matches: 4.

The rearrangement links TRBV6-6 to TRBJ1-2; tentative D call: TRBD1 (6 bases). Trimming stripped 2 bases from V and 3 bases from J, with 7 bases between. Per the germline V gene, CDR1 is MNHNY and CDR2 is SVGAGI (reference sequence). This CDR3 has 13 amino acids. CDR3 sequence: CASSYGGDYGYTF. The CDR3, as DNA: TGTGCCAGCAGTTACGGGGGCGACTATGGCTACACCTTC.

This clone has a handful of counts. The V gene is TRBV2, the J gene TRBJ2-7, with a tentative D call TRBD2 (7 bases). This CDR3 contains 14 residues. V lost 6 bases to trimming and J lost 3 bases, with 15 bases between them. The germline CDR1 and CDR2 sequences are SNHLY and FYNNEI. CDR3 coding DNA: TGTGCCAGCAGCCGGGGGGAACAGGGCTACGAGCAGTACTTC. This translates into CASSRGEQGYEQYF. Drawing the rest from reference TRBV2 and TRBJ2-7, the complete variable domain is EPEVTQTPSHQVTQMGQEVILRCVPISNHLYFYWYRQILGQKVEFLVSFYNNEISEKSEIFDDQFSVERPDGSNFTLKIRSTKLEDSAMYFCASSRGEQGYEQYFGPGTRLTVT.

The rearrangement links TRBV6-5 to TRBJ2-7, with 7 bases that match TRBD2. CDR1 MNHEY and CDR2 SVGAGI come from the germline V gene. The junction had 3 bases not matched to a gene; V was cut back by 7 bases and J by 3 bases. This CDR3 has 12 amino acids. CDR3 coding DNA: TGTGCCAGCACCGGACTAGACTACGAGCAGTACTTC. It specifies CASTGLDYEQYF.

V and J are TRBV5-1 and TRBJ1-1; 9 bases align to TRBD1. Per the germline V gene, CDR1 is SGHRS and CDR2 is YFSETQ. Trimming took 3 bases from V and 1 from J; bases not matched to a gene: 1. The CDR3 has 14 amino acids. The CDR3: CASSSTGGNTEAFF. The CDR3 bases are TGCGCCAGCAGCTCGACAGGGGGGAACACTGAAGCTTTCTTT.

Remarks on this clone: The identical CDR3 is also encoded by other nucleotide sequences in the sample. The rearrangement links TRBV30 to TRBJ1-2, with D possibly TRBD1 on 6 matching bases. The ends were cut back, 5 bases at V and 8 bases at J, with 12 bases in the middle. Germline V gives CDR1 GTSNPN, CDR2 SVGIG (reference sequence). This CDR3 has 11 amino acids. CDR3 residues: CAWGGGGGYTF. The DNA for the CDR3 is TGTGCCTGGGGCGGGGGCGGGGGCTACACCTTC.

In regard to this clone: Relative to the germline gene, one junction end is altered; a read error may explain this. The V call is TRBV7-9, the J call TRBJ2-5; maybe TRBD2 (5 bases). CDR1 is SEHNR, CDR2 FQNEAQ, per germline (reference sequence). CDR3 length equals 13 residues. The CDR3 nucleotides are TGTGCCAGCAGCTTAGACCCGAGGGAGACCCAGCACTTC. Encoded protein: CASSLDPRETQHF.

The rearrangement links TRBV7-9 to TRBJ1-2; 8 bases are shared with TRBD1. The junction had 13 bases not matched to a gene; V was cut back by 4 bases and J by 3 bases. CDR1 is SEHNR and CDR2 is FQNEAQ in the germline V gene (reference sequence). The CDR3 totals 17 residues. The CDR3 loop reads CASSSQTGTGRHYGYTF. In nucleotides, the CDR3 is TGTGCCAGCAGCTCGCAAACCGGGACAGGAAGACACTATGGCTACACCTTC. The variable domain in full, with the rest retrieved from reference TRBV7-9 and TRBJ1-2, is DTGVSQNPRHKITKRGQNVTFRCDPISEHNRLYWYRQTLGQGPEFLTYFQNEAQLEKSRLLSDRFSAERPKGSFSTLEIQRTEQGDSAMYLCASSSQTGTGRHYGYTFGSGTRLTVV.

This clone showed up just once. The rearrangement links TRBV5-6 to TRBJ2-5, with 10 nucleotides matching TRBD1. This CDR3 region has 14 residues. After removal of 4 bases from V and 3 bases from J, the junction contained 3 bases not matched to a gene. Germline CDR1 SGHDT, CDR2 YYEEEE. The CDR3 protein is CASSTGQGEETQYF. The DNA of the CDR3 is TGTGCCAGCAGCACCGGACAGGGGGAAGAGACCCAGTACTTC.